This TCR beta chain was identified in a study of T cells in Graves' hyperthyroidism and ophthalmopathy. RNA transcripts were the template for amplifying TCR beta CDR3 regions. RT-PCR in the first round (using the HTBI primer set) targeted the TCR CDR3. TCRdb ran MiXCR on the multiplex PCR reads and lists one entry per CDR3 protein. The data contain over 200,000 distinct CDR3 sequences, 13% to 15% of them singletons. The CDR3 covers 14 residues. Germline values: CDR1 DFQATT, CDR2 SNEGSKA (reference sequence). The V gene lost 6 bases and the J gene lost 3 bases, with 18 bases spanning the gap. This clonotype was counted many times.

The sequence came from a middle-aged woman with Graves' hyperthyroidism that later progressed to Graves' ophthalmopathy. The sequenced material came from blood. J is TRBJ2-7 and V is TRBV20-1, with a tentative D call TRBD2 (6 bases). The CDR3 nucleotides are TGCAGTGCAGGCGGGATCCTGGGGCTCTACGAGCAGTACTTC. The encoded protein is CSAGGILGLYEQYF.